This T cell receptor (beta chain) stems from a study of cytomegalovirus exposure and HLA in healthy donors. In this sample, this clone turned up once. 13 Jbeta primers and 60 Vbeta primers were used for the PCR. TCRdb's table, derived via immunoSEQ multiplex PCR, lists solely in-frame clones and lacks some. The sample has hundreds of thousands of clones; approximately 80% are singletons. The receptor was isolated from a male donor in good health and CMV-seronegative. The sequenced sample was PBMCs.

The CDR3 here is CASSIDFSSGSFSNEQFF. Written as DNA, the CDR3 is TGTGCCAGTAGTATAGACTTCTCTAGCGGGAGTTTTTCGAATGAGCAGTTCTTC. The genes are TRBV19 and TRBJ2-1, with 10 bases matching TRBD2. V shed 0 bases, J shed 7 bases, and the junction held 12 bases outside the gene matches. CDR1 is LNHDA, CDR2 SQIVND, per germline (reference sequence). The CDR3 spans 18 residues.